This TCR beta chain was retrieved from a study of cytomegalovirus exposure and HLA in healthy donors. Study outcomes and limitations: CMV serostatus stood as the only immune exposure information on hand. Per a prior analysis, the majority of TCR beta V segments were productive roughly 90% or roughly 30% of the time. TRBV6-2, TRBV6-3 and some other V segments were unresolvable in 87-base-pair reads.

Those who donated were healthy bone marrow donors. The CDR3 has 15 residues. The V end lost 3 bases, the J end lost 3 bases, and 13 bases lay between the germline ends. Germline CDR1 is SGHTA and CDR2 is FQGNSA. Primers: 60 Vbeta forward and 13 Jbeta reverse. The table came from immunoSEQ multiplex PCR; TCRdb's copy has only in-frame clones and leaves some out. This sample's table has approximately 170,000 clones. Remarks on this clone: Its target is not known.

The sequence was obtained from a woman aged 18-29 years in good health and CMV-seropositive. The sequenced sample was PBMCs. This chain connects TRBV7-2 to TRBJ2-3; a weak D match, TRBD1 (5 bases). Here the CDR3 DNA reads TGTGCCAGCAGCTTTCAGGGAATAAGGACAGATACGCAGTATTTT. Protein: CASSFQGIRTDTQYF.